This TCR beta chain was documented in a study of T cells expressing NK-cell markers. Study at large: The TCR beta repertoires originated in sorted CD3+CD56+NKG2C+, CD3+CD56+NKG2C- and CD3+CD56-NKG2C+ T cells.

TCRdb re-called the 5' RACE reads and gives one entry per CDR3 protein, without DNA. The sample data list about 460,000 distinct CDR3 sequences. Germline loops: CDR1 MGHRA, CDR2 YSYEKL. The CDR3 contains 19 residues. The receptor was derived from a woman aged 50 to 60 in good health. J is TRBJ2-2 and V is TRBV4-1; absent DNA, TCRdb's TRBD2 call cannot be checked. Sequencing used blood T cells: a sorted CD56 or NKG2C T cell subset, CD4+ or CD8+ T cells, or bulk PBMC T cells (not recorded which). The CDR3 is CASSQEALGQFANTGELFF.